What follows are 10 T cell receptor beta chains derived from one specimen sequenced in a study of blood T cells in healthy people across ages. Through a sample-barcoded 5' primer and a J-beta primer mix, a second PCR was run for 7 to 11 cycles. MiXCR, run by TCRdb on the 5' RACE reads, gives a single entry per CDR3 protein. The data show 540,000 or so distinct CDR3 sequences, around 24% seen once. These data were likewise used in another study, on T cells of mothers and their children.

The sample consisted of blood. Source of these receptors: a boy between 5 and 17 years old in good health.

In the case of this clonotype: The junction shows a germline mismatch at one end, possibly a read error. The chain uses TRBV28 and TRBJ2-3, with TRBD2 matching 9 bases. From germline, CDR1 is MDHEN and CDR2 SYDVKM. This CDR3 region has 15 residues. CDR3 DNA sequence: TGTACCAGCAGTTTAGTAGCGGGAGTCACAGATACGCAGTATTTT. Translated: CTSSLVAGVTDTQYF. Supplemented by reference TRBV28 and TRBJ2-3, the full variable domain reads DVKVTQSSRYLVKRTGEKVFLECVQDMDHENMFWYRQDPGLGLRLIYFSYDVKMKEKGDIPEGYSVSREKKERFSLILESASTNQTSMYLCTSSLVAGVTDTQYFGPGTRLTVL.

V and J are TRBV6-5 and TRBJ1-4; D not resolved. This CDR3 spans 14 amino acids. From germline, CDR1 is MNHEY and CDR2 SVGAGI. V lost 6 bases to trimming and J lost 5 bases, with 13 bases between them. This CDR3 is CASRSGTRNEKLFF. The CDR3 nucleotides read TGTGCCAGCAGGAGTGGTACGCGGAATGAAAAACTGTTTTTT.

This clonotype appeared many times. V and J are TRBV9 and TRBJ2-5; 8 bases map to TRBD1. The J call may be mistaken, given a closer DNA end match to TRBJ2-7. Germline CDR1 reads SGDLS; CDR2 reads YYNGEE. The CDR3 is 14 amino acids. CDR3 sequence reads: CASSTGQGNSEQYF. CDR3 nucleotides: TGTGCCAGCAGCACAGGACAGGGTAACTCCGAGCAGTACTTC.

This chain joins TRBV10-3 and TRBJ2-3; D not certain. Germline CDR1 reads ENHRY; CDR2 reads SYGVKD. This CDR3 has 12 residues. The ends were cut back, 3 bases at V and 5 bases at J, with 6 bases in the middle. The CDR3 here is CAISDQQDTQYF. In DNA form, the CDR3 reads TGTGCCATCAGTGATCAGCAAGATACGCAGTATTTT.

The chain employs TRBV7-2 and TRBJ1-1; tentatively, D is TRBD1 (5 bases). CDR3 size: 13 residues. Germline assignment: CDR1 SGHTA and CDR2 FQGNSA. The ends were cut back, 1 base at V and 7 bases at J, with 10 bases in the middle. The CDR3 loop reads CASSLDRKREAFF. CDR3 DNA: TGTGCCAGCAGCTTAGACAGGAAGCGTGAAGCTTTCTTT.

This clonotype was observed a handful of times. The V call is TRBV7-8, the J call TRBJ1-2; 11 nucleotides line up with TRBD1. Trimming at V came to 5 bases and at J to 2 bases, leaving 13 bases not matched to a gene. CDR1 and CDR2 (germline): SGHVS, FQNEAQ. This CDR3 is 18 amino acids long. The CDR3 sequence: CASSPRWLDRGQNYGYTF. For the CDR3, the DNA is TGTGCCAGCAGCCCACGATGGTTGGACAGGGGGCAGAACTATGGCTACACCTTC.

The gene calls are TRBV5-1 and TRBJ2-1; TRBD2 matches 15 bases. With V trimmed by 4 bases and J by 6 bases, 2 bases remained unmatched. The germline V gene encodes CDR1 SGHRS and CDR2 YFSETQ. The CDR3 has 15 amino acids. The CDR3 DNA sequence: TGCGCCAGCAGCGTGGGACTAGCGGGGGGCAATGAGCAGTTCTTC. Amino acid sequence: CASSVGLAGGNEQFF.

The rearrangement links TRBV18 to TRBJ1-3; tentative D call: TRBD1 (5 bases). The CDR3 contains 17 residues. Deletions cut 3 bases from V and 0 bases from J, with 15 bases between. The germline CDR1 and CDR2 sequences are KGHSH and LQKENI. CDR3 loop: CASSPTPTGFSGNTIYF. The DNA of the CDR3 is TGTGCCAGCTCACCCACGCCCACAGGATTCTCTGGAAACACCATATATTTT.

This clonotype was seen at least ten times. The chain carries TRBV12-3 or TRBV12-4 and TRBJ1-4; D is undetermined. Trimming stripped 6 bases from V and 0 bases from J, with 11 bases between. The CDR3 is 15 amino acids. CDR3 sequence reads: CASRETSTTNEKLFF. The CDR3 DNA reads TGTGCCAGCAGGGAGACTTCGACAACTAATGAAAAACTGTTTTTT.

This clonotype was found a few times. V gene TRBV29-1 combines with J gene TRBJ1-2; maybe TRBD1 (5 bases). Per germline, CDR1 SQVTM and CDR2 ANQGSEA. This CDR3 has 13 residues. V lost 4 bases and J lost 1, with 10 bases in between. This chain's CDR3 is CSVVGRDNYGYTF. In DNA form, the CDR3 reads TGCAGCGTTGTCGGCAGGGATAACTATGGCTACACCTTC.